Listed below are T cell receptor beta chains from one sample, sequenced in a study of T cell responses to AZD1222 COVID-19 vaccine. Sequencing used immunoSEQ multiplex PCR; TCRdb keeps in-frame clones, though not all of them. The sample has some 92,000 clones; roughly nine tenths are singletons. Material: peripheral blood, obtained on day 0 of AZD1222 vaccination. The receptors shown here come from an adult in good health. Both conserved end residues are part of each CDR3. Fields, in order: J gene, V gene, CDR3 length, clone size, D gene, CDR3 DNA, CDR3 protein. A D gene is named only where the DNA matches it firmly. Clone size is shown for a subset of rows, as once, few, many or a class of expanded clone.

>TRBJ1-3|TRBV6-5|15|NA|NA
TGTGCCAGCAGTTACGGCGCGCGACGGGGAAACACCATATATTTT
CASSYGARRGNTIYF
>TRBJ1-5|TRBV4-1|14|NA|NA
TGCGCCAGCAGCCAAGCTGGTAGCAATCAGCCCCAGCATTTT
CASSQAGSNQPQHF
>TRBJ1-1|TRBV28|14|many|NA
TGTGCCAGCACCTCGGTGGGGGGGAACACTGAAGCTTTCTTT
CASTSVGGNTEAFF
>TRBJ1-5|TRBV10-3|13|NA|NA
TGTGCCATCAGTGAGGGTGGGTTGGGGACCCAGCATTTT
CAISEGGLGTQHF
>TRBJ2-3|TRBV28|13|NA|NA
TGTGCCAGCAGTTTGGTGGGCACAGATACGCAGTATTTT
CASSLVGTDTQYF
>TRBJ2-5|TRBV9|14|NA|NA
TGTGCCAGCAGCGTAGAAGCCCTGGGGGAGACCCAGTACTTC
CASSVEALGETQYF
>TRBJ2-1|TRBV29-1|12|NA|NA
TGCAGCGTTAGCCCAGCCGGGAATGAGCAGTTCTTC
CSVSPAGNEQFF
>TRBJ1-2|TRBV7-2|13|NA|NA
TGTGCCAGCAGCTTAATGGCAGATAAGTCGGTCACCTTC
CASSLMADKSVTF
>TRBJ1-5|TRBV14|14|NA|NA
TGTGCCAGCAGCCAAGAGGGCAGCAATCAGCCCCAGCATTTT
CASSQEGSNQPQHF
>TRBJ2-5|TRBV12-3/TRBV12-4|13|NA|TRBD1
TGTGCCAGCAGGGTAACAGGGGGAGAGACCCAGTACTTC
CASRVTGGETQYF
>TRBJ2-4|TRBV6-2/TRBV6-3|16|NA|TRBD2
TGTGCCAGCAGCCCCCTGGCTAGCGGGGCCAAAAACATTCAGTACTTC
CASSPLASGAKNIQYF
>TRBJ1-1|TRBV27|16|NA|TRBD1
TGTGCCAGCAGTTTATCGTCCGGAGGGGGCGGCACTGAAGCTTTCTTT
CASSLSSGGGGTEAFF
>TRBJ1-4|TRBV9|14|NA|NA
TGTGCCAGCGGTCTGGCTGCAACTAATGAAAAACTGTTTTTT
CASGLAATNEKLFF
>TRBJ1-2|TRBV6-4|15|NA|NA
TGTGCCAGCAGGACTGCACCTCAAGCTAACTATGGCTACACCTTC
CASRTAPQANYGYTF
>TRBJ1-1|TRBV29-1|10|NA|NA
TGCAGCGTTGATACAGATTTGGCTTTCTTT
CSVDTDLAFF
>TRBJ1-4|TRBV30|17|NA|NA
TGTGCCTGGAGTAGACGGGCTCCCTACTCAACTAATGAAAAACTGTTTTTT
CAWSRRAPYSTNEKLFF
>TRBJ1-1|TRBV5-1|13|NA|NA
TGCGCCAGCAGACGGATCATGAACACTGAAGCTTTCTTT
CASRRIMNTEAFF
>TRBJ1-1|TRBV27|12|NA|NA
TGTGCCAGCAGTTTATTCCAGGGGGAAGCTTTCTTT
CASSLFQGEAFF
>TRBJ1-1|TRBV6-5|13|NA|TRBD1
TGTGCCAGCGATAGCAGGGGGGACACTGAAGCTTTCTTT
CASDSRGDTEAFF
>TRBJ1-1|TRBV5-4|15|NA|NA
TGTGCCAGCAGCTCCCGTGACAGTTGGGGCACTGAAGCTTTCTTT
CASSSRDSWGTEAFF
>TRBJ2-7|TRBV12-3/TRBV12-4|13|NA|NA
TGTGCCAGCACCTCTTCCCTTGGCTACGAGCAGTACTTC
CASTSSLGYEQYF
>TRBJ2-5|TRBV10-3|15|once|NA
TGTGCCATCTCCCACGCCGACAGGAGACAAGAGACCCAGTACTTC
CAISHADRRQETQYF
>TRBJ1-2|TRBV7-9|13|NA|TRBD1
TGTGCCAGCAGCCTGGGACAGGGCCATGGCTACACCTTC
CASSLGQGHGYTF
>TRBJ1-2|TRBV5-6|12|NA|NA
TGTGCCAGCAGCCCCCTTAGGGGTGGCTACACCTTC
CASSPLRGGYTF
>TRBJ2-5|TRBV5-4|14|NA|TRBD2
TGTGCCAGCAGCAAAAGACTAGCTGGAGAGACCCAGTACTTC
CASSKRLAGETQYF
>TRBJ2-1|TRBV27|13|NA|TRBD2
TGTGCCAGCAGAACGACTAGCGGGAATGAGCAGTTCTTC
CASRTTSGNEQFF